The clone carrying this TCR beta chain appeared once. Membership in each cohort depended on participant-reported clinical history. A case of COVID-19 had been met by exposed participants within 2 weeks before study entry. The data were obtained in a study of blood T cell repertoires in COVID-19. Study background: Sources were T cells, B-cell-depleted T cells, or PBMCs; the material itself was cDNA or gDNA.

The CDR3 extends over 13 amino acids. Germline-derived CDR1 and CDR2 are MNHEY and SMNVEV (reference sequence). V lost 5 bases to trimming and J lost 10 bases; unmatched junction nucleotides: 9. Study processing details: Nucleated cell number was recorded as an estimate derived from reference gene primer amplification. Repertoires were generated with immunoSEQ multiplex PCR, while TCRdb's copy carries only in-frame clones and drops some. The D gene and trimming were derived from the DNA, and the V and J assignments and clone size from that table. This sample has 200,000 to 250,000 clones; 86% occur once, and the top ten carry approximately 4.8%.

The chain links TRBV27 to TRBJ2-3, with TRBD2 matching 7 bases. Sequences were obtained from PBMCs or T cells enriched from blood (not recorded which). This receptor was identified in a woman aged 30 to 39 who had been exposed to COVID-19. The CDR3 sequence is CASSAGEWDAQYF. CDR3 sequence (DNA): TGTGCCAGCAGTGCGGGGGAGTGGGATGCGCAGTATTTT.